The 23 T cell receptor beta chains below were found in one sample sequenced in a study of read filtering for tumor transcriptome and immune sequencing. Molecular barcoded adaptors covering alpha/delta and beta/gamma chains were used on 400 to 450 ng RNA. TCRdb ran MiXCR on the reads and lists one entry per CDR3 protein. Counted here are 14,000 to 15,000 distinct CDR3 sequences, about a fifth occurring once; the ten biggest clones make up 70% to 90%. The sample taken for sequencing was a population of CD138-negative cells sorted from bone marrow. The origin of the receptors is a donor at least 40 years old with multiple myeloma.

The table lists this clonotype with a few counts. The V gene is TRBV20-1, the J gene TRBJ2-7, with TRBD2 matching 10 bases. Germline-derived CDR1 and CDR2 are DFQATT and SNEGSKA (reference sequence). The CDR3 is 16 amino acids. V shed 0 bases, J shed 6 bases, and the junction held 11 bases outside the gene matches. CDR3 amino acids: CSARDPRSGGGGEQYF. The CDR3 DNA is TGCAGTGCTAGAGATCCTCGGAGCGGGGGGGGTGGCGAGCAGTACTTC.

This clonotype was counted between two and nine times. V and J are TRBV24-1 and TRBJ2-3, with TRBD2 identical over 11 bases. Germline trimming cut 6 bases from V and 2 bases from J; bases unmatched to any gene: 9. CDR1 and CDR2 from the germline V gene are KGHDR and SFDVKD. This CDR3 contains 17 residues. CDR3 sequence: CATSSIAGGTITDTQYF. DNA for the CDR3: TGTGCCACCAGTTCTATAGCGGGGGGGACTATCACAGATACGCAGTATTTT.

Notes on this clonotype: This may be a read error: a much more frequent sequence differs by one nucleotide. The rearrangement joins TRBV20-1 to TRBJ2-3; possibly TRBD2 for D (7 bases). Germline CDR1 reads DFQATT; CDR2 reads SNEGSKA (reference sequence). The CDR3 extends over 12 amino acids. The CDR3 loop is CSAERDTDTEYF. CDR3 nucleotide sequence: TGCAGTGCCGAGCGGGACACAGATACGGAGTATTTT.

This clonotype came up many times. CDR3 coding DNA: TGTGCCAGTAGTATGACGTCCTACGAGCAGTACTTC. Encoded protein: CASSMTSYEQYF. This chain uses TRBV19 with TRBJ2-7; D is undetermined. Germline V lookup: CDR1 LNHDA, CDR2 SQIVND (reference sequence). The CDR3 runs 12 residues. The germline V and J ends were trimmed by 3 bases and 1 base, with 4 bases remaining between them.

The chain employs TRBV27 and TRBJ2-7; TRBD2 might be the D (5 bases). Germline V gene data show CDR1 as MNHEY and CDR2 as SMNVEV (reference sequence). The CDR3 runs to 14 residues. Trimming stripped 3 bases from V and 0 bases from J, with 9 bases between. The CDR3 DNA reads TGTGCCAGCAGTTTCTCGACTAACTCCTACGAGCAGTACTTC. This translates into CASSFSTNSYEQYF.

This clonotype was counted many times. The V gene is TRBV3-1, the J gene TRBJ2-7, with 8 bases lining up with TRBD2. V lost 1 base and J lost 0; bases outside the gene matches: 5. Germline values: CDR1 LGHDT, CDR2 YNNKEL (reference sequence). This CDR3 spans 16 amino acids. CDR3 protein: CASSQGVSGISYEQYF. DNA for the CDR3: TGTGCCAGCAGCCAAGGGGTTAGCGGGATCTCCTACGAGCAGTACTTC.

This clonotype was detected ten times or more. This sequence joins TRBV29-1 and TRBJ2-1; 12 nucleotides match TRBD2. J gave up 6 bases and V 3 bases, and 6 bases lay outside the gene matches. Germline V gene sequence: CDR1 SQVTM, CDR2 ANQGSEA. This CDR3 contains 15 residues. CDR3 nucleotides: TGCAGCGTTGATCTCCTAGCGGGGGGGTTCAATGAGCAGTTCTTC. Amino acid sequence: CSVDLLAGGFNEQFF.

In its sample, this clonotype was seen many times. DNA for the CDR3: TGTGCCAGCAGCGGACGGAGAGAAACTAGCACAGATACGCAGTATTTT. Translation gives CASSGRRETSTDTQYF. The V and J genes are TRBV6-2 or TRBV6-3 and TRBJ2-3; no definite D call. V was shortened by 6 bases and J by 0 bases, with 16 bases between the two germline ends. This CDR3 has 16 amino acids. CDR1 and CDR2 from the germline V gene are MNHEY and SVGEGT.

The sample holds many counts of this clonotype. This rearrangement joins TRBV20-1 to TRBJ2-1; a weak D match, TRBD2 (5 bases). Between the trimmed V and J ends, which lost 6 bases and 6 bases, there was a span of 21 bases. CDR3 length equals 15 residues. Germline CDR1 and CDR2: DFQATT and SNEGSKA (reference sequence). CDR3 sequence: CSARTHWELINEQFF. CDR3 coding DNA: TGCAGTGCCAGGACCCACTGGGAGCTGATCAATGAGCAGTTCTTC.

Regarding this clonotype: This could be a read error, since a much larger clone is one nucleotide away. The conserved closing phenylalanine or tryptophan is absent in this CDR3, likely reflecting a read error. The V call is TRBV14, the J call TRBJ2-1, with D perhaps matching TRBD2 (5 bases). The germline gives CDR1 SGHDN, CDR2 FVKESK. Between the trimmed V and J ends, which lost 3 bases and 7 bases, there was a span of 10 bases. This CDR3 has 13 residues. DNA for the CDR3: TGTGCCAGCAGCCAGCCCGGGGAAAATGAGCAGTTCCTC. Translated: CASSQPGENEQFL.

In its sample, this clonotype was seen many times. This chain joins TRBV7-9 and TRBJ2-3; TRBD2 matches 8 bases. This CDR3 comprises 15 residues. CDR1 SEHNR and CDR2 FQNEAQ come from the germline V gene (reference sequence). V lost 0 bases, J lost 4 bases, and 3 bases stayed unmatched. CDR3 in DNA: TGTGCCAGCAGCTTAGCGACTAGCGCAGCAGATACGCAGTATTTT. Its protein is CASSLATSAADTQYF.

CDR3 amino acids: CASGLGAALSEAFF. The CDR3 nucleotides read TGTGCCAGCGGCCTCGGGGCCGCCCTTTCTGAAGCTTTCTTT. The V call is TRBV6-2 or TRBV6-3, the J call TRBJ1-1; maybe TRBD1 (5 bases). CDR3 size: 14 residues. The germline CDR1 and CDR2 sequences are MNHEY and SVGEGT. Trimming took off 8 bases at V and 6 bases at J, with 19 bases between the two ends.

Turning to this clonotype: Lacking the conserved final phenylalanine or tryptophan, this CDR3 likely reflects a read error. The chain combines TRBV20-1 with TRBJ2-2; 7 nucleotides agree with TRBD2. Per germline, CDR1 DFQATT and CDR2 SNEGSKA (reference sequence). The CDR3 contains 14 residues. J was trimmed by 2 bases and V by 6 bases; bases with no gene match: 6. The CDR3 sequence is CSATRDYNTGELFS. The CDR3, as DNA: TGCAGTGCAACCCGGGACTATAACACCGGGGAGCTGTTTTCT.

The sample holds many counts of this clonotype. The chain combines TRBV21-1 with TRBJ2-1; the table names TRBD1, a call not compared with the DNA. TRBV21-1 is marked as a pseudogene. The CDR3 runs 14 residues. CDR3 amino acids: CATPPRITRDVQFF. The CDR3 region has the DNA TGTGCTACCCCGCCCCGGATTACACGCGATGTGCAGTTCTTC.

As to this clonotype: A much larger clone sits a single nucleotide away, making a read error possible. The CDR3 sequence is CSGRASTGGYTEAFF. CDR3 DNA sequence: TGCAGTGGAAGAGCGAGTACAGGGGGGTACACTGAAGCTTTCTTT. This chain joins TRBV20-1 and TRBJ1-1; 8 nucleotides line up with TRBD1. CDR1 and CDR2 from the germline V gene are DFQATT and SNEGSKA (reference sequence). J was trimmed by 3 bases and V by 7 bases; bases with no gene match: 13. There are 15 residues in the CDR3.

This clonotype has ten or more counts. This chain uses TRBV30 with TRBJ1-5; tentative D call: TRBD1 (5 bases). This CDR3 has 12 residues. Per germline, CDR1 GTSNPN and CDR2 SVGIG (reference sequence). V was trimmed by 4 bases and J by 9 bases, leaving 13 bases between them. CDR3 DNA sequence: TGTGCCTGGAACGGGGGAATGGGGCCCCAGCATTTT. This codes for CAWNGGMGPQHF. The full variable domain, rest sourced from reference TRBV30 and TRBJ1-5, is SQTIHQWPATLVQPVGSPLSLECTVEGTSNPNLYWYRQAAGRGLQLLFYSVGIGQISSEVPQNLSASRPQDRQFILSSKKLLLSDSGFYLCAWNGGMGPQHFGDGTRLSIL.

This clonotype was counted at least ten times. The chain is built from TRBV12-3 or TRBV12-4 and TRBJ2-1; TRBD1 is a possible D gene (6 bases). The CDR3 runs 13 residues. V was clipped by 11 bases and J by 0 bases, with 11 bases between them. The CDR3: CAVGGNSYNEQFF. The CDR3 DNA reads as TGTGCCGTAGGGGGAAACTCCTACAATGAGCAGTTCTTC.

In this sample, this clonotype turned up many times. The chain joins TRBV6-5 to TRBJ2-7, with TRBD1 identical over 9 bases. Trimming took 2 bases from V and 4 from J; bases not matched to a gene: 6. The length of the CDR3 is 15 residues. Germline V gene data show CDR1 as MNHEY and CDR2 as SVGAGI. CDR3 protein: CASSYIGQGLYEQYF. Written as DNA, the CDR3 is TGTGCCAGCAGTTACATAGGACAGGGGTTGTACGAGCAGTACTTC.

This clonotype is labeled as medium-sized (0.01 to 0.1%). The chain combines TRBV5-1 with TRBJ2-1; D gene ambiguous. Trimming removed 0 bases from V and 14 bases from J, with 12 bases in between. CDR1 is SGHRS, CDR2 YFSETQ, per germline. The CDR3 length is 12 residues. DNA for the CDR3: TGCGCCAGCAGCTTGGGAGACGGAATGGAGTTCTTC. This gives the protein CASSLGDGMEFF.

Remarks on this clonotype: A far larger clone is off by one base, so a read error is likely. The V and J genes are TRBV6-1 and TRBJ2-7; 7 bases line up with TRBD1. Germline V lookup: CDR1 MNHNS, CDR2 SASEGT. The CDR3 consists of 13 residues. The CDR3 loop reads CASSTGTAYERYF. The CDR3, as DNA: TGTGCCAGCAGTACCGGGACAGCCTACGAGCGGTACTTC.

This clonotype occurred many times. V and J are TRBV20-1 and TRBJ2-7; 15 bases are shared with TRBD2. The germline CDR1 and CDR2 sequences are DFQATT and SNEGSKA (reference sequence). The CDR3 extends over 13 amino acids. Losses at the gene ends were 5 bases for V and 6 bases for J; bases not matched to a gene: 2. The CDR3 nucleotides read TGCAGTGCTGGACTAGCGGGGGGGCTCGAGCAGTACTTC. Protein: CSAGLAGGLEQYF.

Comments on this clonotype: The CDR3 end shows no conserved phenylalanine or tryptophan, and so a read error is likely. V and J are TRBV4-2 and TRBJ2-5, with D perhaps matching TRBD2 (5 bases). Germline CDR1 is LGHNA and CDR2 is YNFKEQ. The CDR3 length is 14 residues. V lost 3 bases and J lost 5, with 13 bases in between. CDR3: CASSQWGEGETQYL. The CDR3 DNA sequence: TGTGCCAGCAGCCAGTGGGGAGAAGGGGAGACCCAGTACCTC.

The table lists this clonotype with a few counts. This rearrangement joins TRBV30 to TRBJ2-3, with D tentatively TRBD1 (6 bases). The CDR3 is made up of 14 amino acids. The germline V gene has CDR1 GTSNPN and CDR2 SVGIG (reference sequence). V was trimmed by 3 bases and J by 0 bases, leaving 10 bases between them. Here the CDR3 DNA reads TGTGCCTGGAGAGGACAGCTTAGCACAGATACGCAGTATTTT. It translates to CAWRGQLSTDTQYF.